One sample yielded the 15 T cell receptor beta chains listed below, sequenced in a study of molecular identifiers for immune sequencing clone quantification. A single record per CDR3 protein comes from TCRdb applying MiXCR to the PCR reads. The sample comprises more than 450,000 distinct CDR3 sequences, over 20% of which are singletons, and about 0.78% rests with the top ten. The sample taken for sequencing was naive CD8+ T cells from blood, with Jurkat cell RNA spiked in. Subset indicated: FACS-sorted CD8+CD4-CCR7+CD45RA+ naive T cells. The receptors shown here come from a human donor in good health. Some libraries in this study had Jurkat cell RNA spiked in.

Notes on this clonotype: An end of the junction does not agree with germline; a read error may underlie this. CDR3 bases: TGTGCCTGGAATTACGGTGCTAGCACAGATACGCAGGATTTT. This codes for CAWNYGASTDTQDF. The chain combines TRBV30 with TRBJ2-3, with a tentative D call TRBD2 (5 bases). CDR3 length equals 14 residues. Looked up from germline, CDR1 is GTSNPN and CDR2 is SVGIG (reference sequence).

This clonotype was observed many times. The V and J genes are TRBV7-9 and TRBJ1-6; D call uncertain. The CDR3 length is 15 residues. Germline V lookup: CDR1 SEHNR, CDR2 FQNEAQ (reference sequence). V was clipped by 4 bases and J by 5 bases, with 12 bases between them. DNA for the CDR3: TGTGCCAGCAGCTCCGGGCCTTATAATAATTCACCCCTCCACTTT. It codes for CASSSGPYNNSPLHF.

This clonotype was seen only a few times. The rearrangement links TRBV16 to TRBJ1-3; D is unclear. Germline CDR1 is KGHSY and CDR2 is FQNENV. This CDR3 has 15 amino acids. V was clipped by 0 bases and J by 0 bases, with 6 bases between them. The CDR3: CASSQSSSSGNTIYF. DNA of the CDR3: TGTGCCAGCAGCCAATCGTCTAGCTCTGGAAACACCATATATTTT.

A note on this clonotype: A much larger clone differs from this one at a single base, so this may be a read error. This chain uses TRBV7-6 with TRBJ2-7; tentative D call: TRBD2 (5 bases). The germline gives CDR1 SGHVS, CDR2 FNYEAQ. This CDR3 has 13 residues. Here the CDR3 DNA reads TGTGCCAGCAGCCCCCGGGATGGGTACGAGCGGTACTTC. It is translated as CASSPRDGYERYF.

Regarding this clonotype: A much bigger clone sits one base away, suggesting this may be a read error. The conserved phenylalanine or tryptophan normally closing the CDR3 is absent here, so this likely arose from a read error. The chain uses TRBV7-9 and TRBJ1-1, with TRBD1 identical over 10 bases. Trimming took 8 bases from V and 11 from J; bases not matched to a gene: 11. The CDR3 extends over 13 amino acids. Per germline, CDR1 SEHNR and CDR2 FQNEAQ (reference sequence). The CDR3 DNA sequence: TGTGCCAGCCTACCGGACAGGGGGGGTGAGGCTTTCTAT. It codes for CASLPDRGGEAFY.

The chain combines TRBV10-2 with TRBJ2-7; no firm D call. The CDR3 consists of 13 residues. The germline V gene encodes CDR1 WSHSY and CDR2 SAAADI. V was pared by 4 bases and J by 2 bases, with 9 bases between. The DNA for the CDR3 is TGCGCCAGCAGTGCCGGCAGAACCTACGAGCAGTACTTC. Translating it yields CASSAGRTYEQYF.

This clonotype was seen a few times. The V and J genes are TRBV7-3 and TRBJ2-5; 8 bases agree with TRBD1. CDR1 SGHTA and CDR2 FQGTGA come from the germline V gene. The J segment lost 3 bases and the V segment lost 4 bases, leaving 4 bases of the junction unmatched. The CDR3 runs to 14 residues. The CDR3 coding sequence is TGTGCCAGCAGCTCGACAGGGGAAGAAGAGACCCAGTACTTC. Protein product: CASSSTGEEETQYF.

This clonotype was seen a few times. The rearrangement joins TRBV19 to TRBJ1-5; 8 nucleotides align to TRBD1. CDR1 and CDR2 (germline): LNHDA, SQIVND (reference sequence). This CDR3 is built from 15 residues. Trimming cost V 6 bases and J 3 bases; bases outside gene matches: 7. CDR3 protein: CASRDRAFFNQPQHF. CDR3 nucleotides: TGTGCCAGTAGGGACAGGGCTTTTTTCAATCAGCCCCAGCATTTT.

Only a few counts were recorded for this clonotype. The chain employs TRBV11-2 and TRBJ1-2; D gene ambiguous. Trimming cost V 0 bases and J 4 bases, with 12 bases left between them. Germline CDR1 reads SGHAT; CDR2 reads FQNNGV. CDR3 length equals 15 residues. CDR3 amino acids: CASSLDLVSPYGYTF. CDR3 sequence (DNA): TGTGCCAGCAGCTTAGATCTGGTCAGCCCCTATGGCTACACCTTC.

The chain is built from TRBV13 and TRBJ1-6, with 7 bases lining up with TRBD1. The CDR3 loop spans 17 amino acids. The trim removed 2 bases at V and 5 bases at J, leaving 9 bases unmatched. CDR1 is PRHDT, CDR2 FYEKMQ, per germline (reference sequence). The CDR3 bases are TGTGCCAGCAGCTTATTCGGAACACAGGGGAATAATTCACCCCTCCACTTT. Translating gives CASSLFGTQGNNSPLHF.

In this sample, this clonotype turned up many times. V usage is TRBV7-9 and J usage is TRBJ1-5; no reliable D call. V was cut by 5 bases and J by 0 bases, with 5 bases left in between. Looked up from germline, CDR1 is SEHNR and CDR2 is FQNEAQ (reference sequence). The CDR3 has 13 amino acids. DNA for the CDR3: TGTGCCAGCAGCGAATATAGCAATCAGCCCCAGCATTTT. This sequence encodes CASSEYSNQPQHF.

This clonotype was found many times. The J gene is TRBJ1-1, the V gene TRBV2, with D unresolved. CDR1 is SNHLY, CDR2 FYNNEI, per germline. The ends were cut back, 3 bases at V and 1 base at J, with 6 bases in the middle. The CDR3 has 13 amino acids. CDR3 amino acids: CASSDDPNTEAFF. The DNA for the CDR3 is TGTGCCAGCAGTGATGACCCGAACACTGAAGCTTTCTTT.

This clonotype occurred a few times. V is TRBV19 and J is TRBJ2-1, with 8 nucleotides matching TRBD2. This CDR3 comprises 15 residues. Trimming took 4 bases from V and 2 from J; bases not matched to a gene: 4. The germline V gene has CDR1 LNHDA and CDR2 SQIVND (reference sequence). The CDR3 DNA is TGTGCCAGTAGTAGTATAGCGGGAACCTACAATGAGCAGTTCTTC. Encoded protein: CASSSIAGTYNEQFF.

Only a few counts were recorded for this clonotype. This rearrangement joins TRBV4-3 to TRBJ2-1, with 8 bases identical to TRBD1. This CDR3 region has 15 residues. The V gene end was trimmed by 4 bases and the J gene end by 7 bases; junction bases not matched to a gene: 9. Germline V gives CDR1 LGHNA, CDR2 YSLEER. The CDR3 nucleotides read TGCGCCAGCAGCCCTTACAGGACAGGGAATAATGAGCAGTTCTTC. Its protein product is CASSPYRTGNNEQFF.

This clonotype was seen many times. This chain joins TRBV15 and TRBJ2-2; weak D call: TRBD2 (6 bases). Trimming left V 1 base short and J 7 bases short, with 7 bases between. The CDR3 loop spans 13 amino acids. Germline assignment: CDR1 LNHNV and CDR2 YYDKDF (reference sequence). The CDR3 reads CATSRAGDGELFF. The CDR3 DNA is TGTGCCACCAGCAGAGCGGGGGACGGGGAGCTGTTTTTT.